These 30 T cell receptor beta chains were sequenced from one sample in a study of blood T cell repertoires in COVID-19. The table came from immunoSEQ multiplex PCR; TCRdb's copy has only in-frame clones and leaves some out. The data show fewer than 300,000 clones, 75% to 90% seen once. Sequencing used PBMCs or T cells enriched from blood (not recorded which). These receptors all stem from a woman in her forties or fifties who had recovered from COVID-19.

The chain recombines TRBV7-9 with TRBJ1-1, with 9 nucleotides matching TRBD1. CDR3 size: 14 residues. Germline lookup yields CDR1 SEHNR and CDR2 FQNEAQ (reference sequence). After removal of 3 bases from V and 8 bases from J, the junction contained 7 bases not matched to a gene. The CDR3 region is CASSFRTGENEAFF. The CDR3 DNA reads TGTGCCAGCAGCTTCCGGACAGGGGAAAACGAAGCTTTCTTT.

This chain uses TRBV19 with TRBJ2-7; TRBD1 matches at 8 bases. The trim removed 0 bases at V and 5 bases at J, leaving 6 bases unmatched. Germline loops: CDR1 LNHDA, CDR2 SQIVND (reference sequence). CDR3 length equals 15 residues. CDR3 region: CASSIEDRVLDEQYF. The DNA of the CDR3 is TGTGCCAGTAGTATAGAGGACAGGGTACTCGACGAGCAGTACTTC. Together with reference TRBV19 and TRBJ2-7, the CDR3 gives the full variable domain: DGGITQSPKYLFRKEGQNVTLSCEQNLNHDAMYWYRQDPGQGLRLIYYSQIVNDFQKGDIAEGYSVSREKKESFPLTVTSAQKNPTAFYLCASSIEDRVLDEQYFGPGTRLTVT.

This rearrangement joins TRBV14 to TRBJ1-2; D uncertain. Trimming took 2 bases from V and 10 from J, leaving 11 bases between them. CDR1 and CDR2 from the germline V gene are SGHDN and FVKESK. The CDR3 is 12 amino acids. The CDR3 nucleotides are TGTGCCAGCAGCCAAAACCGAGTTCTCTACACCTTC. Translation gives CASSQNRVLYTF. Based on the CDR3 plus reference TRBV14 and TRBJ1-2, the full variable domain is EAGVTQFPSHSVIEKGQTVTLRCDPISGHDNLYWYRRVMGKEIKFLLHFVKESKQDESGMPNNRFLAERTGGTYSTLKVQPAELEDSGVYFCASSQNRVLYTFGSGTRLTVV.

V usage is TRBV29-1 and J usage is TRBJ2-7; tentative D call: TRBD2 (6 bases). Germline-derived CDR1 and CDR2 are SQVTM and ANQGSEA. The CDR3 runs to 14 residues. V dropped 4 bases and J dropped 7 bases, with 20 bases sitting between them. The CDR3, as DNA: TGCAGCGTTGCCAGACCCATCGCCGGAGGGGAGCAGTACTTC. Amino acid sequence: CSVARPIAGGEQYF.

This rearrangement joins TRBV18 to TRBJ1-4, with a weak D call TRBD1 (5 bases). CDR1 is KGHSH, CDR2 LQKENI, per germline. The CDR3 spans 14 residues. Trimming left V 5 bases short and J 5 bases short, with 12 bases between. Here the CDR3 DNA reads TGTGCCAGCTCATTAAGGACAATAAATGAAAAACTGTTTTTT. Translated, it gives CASSLRTINEKLFF.

The chain combines TRBV19 with TRBJ2-1, with 10 bases aligning to TRBD2. The CDR3 is 16 amino acids. The germline V gene encodes CDR1 LNHDA and CDR2 SQIVND (reference sequence). V shed 1 base and J 2 bases; nucleotides not matched to a gene: 2. CDR3 protein: CASSIGSGGAYNEQFF. In DNA form, the CDR3 reads TGTGCCAGTAGTATAGGCAGCGGGGGGGCCTACAATGAGCAGTTCTTC.

The rearrangement uses TRBV18 and TRBJ1-1, with TRBD1 as a possible D gene (5 bases). The germline V gene encodes CDR1 KGHSH and CDR2 LQKENI. CDR3 length: 15 residues. Trimming removed 5 bases from V and 1 base from J, with 14 bases in between. Here the CDR3 DNA reads TGTGCCAGCTCATCTTGGGGGGGTGAGAACACTGAAGCTTTCTTT. It specifies CASSSWGGENTEAFF.

The chain employs TRBV5-1 and TRBJ1-2, with D maybe TRBD1 (6 bases). The CDR3 contains 14 residues. V lost 0 bases and J 8 bases, leaving 14 bases between the germline ends. Germline CDR1 and CDR2: SGHRS and YFSETQ. The CDR3 bases are TGCGCCAGCAGCTTGGGGTACTCAGGGGACGGCTACACCTTC. Protein sequence: CASSLGYSGDGYTF.

This sequence joins TRBV10-1 and TRBJ1-1; D possibly corresponds to TRBD1 (5 bases). Per the germline V gene, CDR1 is WNHNN and CDR2 is SYGVQD (reference sequence). V was clipped by 0 bases and J by 5 bases, with 10 bases between them. The CDR3 sequence is 14 residues long. In nucleotides, the CDR3 is TGCGCCAGCAGTGAGTCAGGGGAGGCGACTGAAGCTTTCTTT. It yields the protein CASSESGEATEAFF.

The chain combines TRBV19 with TRBJ2-1, with 8 bases that match TRBD2. CDR3 length: 15 amino acids. After removal of 1 base from V and 8 bases from J, the junction contained 7 bases not matched to a gene. Germline V lookup: CDR1 LNHDA, CDR2 SQIVND (reference sequence). In nucleotides, the CDR3 is TGTGCCAGTAGTATAGCCGGGCGGGAGGTCGATGAGCAGTTCTTC. Encoded protein: CASSIAGREVDEQFF.

This clone was observed once. The gene calls are TRBV27 and TRBJ2-1, with D possibly being TRBD1 (6 bases). With 5 bases removed from V and 9 bases from J, the gap between germline ends came to 11 bases. The CDR3 is 12 amino acids. Germline V gene lookup returns CDR1 MNHEY and CDR2 SMNVEV (reference sequence). CDR3: CASSQSGVEQFF. CDR3 bases: TGTGCCAGCAGTCAATCAGGGGTTGAGCAGTTCTTC.

The chain uses TRBV7-9 and TRBJ1-1; TRBD1 matches 9 bases. Germline trimming cut 5 bases from V and 8 bases from J; bases unmatched to any gene: 12. Germline CDR1 and CDR2: SEHNR and FQNEAQ (reference sequence). The CDR3 runs to 15 residues. Here the CDR3 reads CASSPTGGDRDEAFF. CDR3 in DNA: TGTGCCAGCAGCCCGACCGGCGGGGACAGGGACGAAGCTTTCTTT.

This chain joins TRBV28 and TRBJ1-1; 11 positions match TRBD1. Germline lookup yields CDR1 MDHEN and CDR2 SYDVKM. V dropped 5 bases and J dropped 0; count of bases not matched to a gene: 8. CDR3 length: 17 residues. The CDR3 DNA is TGTGCCAGCAGTAACCGGGACAGGGGGGTTATGAACACTGAAGCTTTCTTT. Its protein is CASSNRDRGVMNTEAFF.

The chain links TRBV12-3 or TRBV12-4 to TRBJ2-5, with D tentatively TRBD2 (7 bases). The V and J ends lost 7 bases and 6 bases respectively, with 15 bases between them. The CDR3 has 13 amino acids. Here the CDR3 reads CASNRASGQTQYF. The DNA for the CDR3 is TGTGCCAGCAACAGGGCTAGCGGACAGACCCAGTACTTC.

The chain is built from TRBV2 and TRBJ1-5; perhaps TRBD1 as D (6 bases). CDR3 length: 14 amino acids. In germline, CDR1 is SNHLY, CDR2 FYNNEI. V was shortened by 8 bases and J by 5 bases, with 16 bases between the two germline ends. The CDR3 spells CASSRQVEDQPQHF. The CDR3, as DNA: TGTGCCAGCTCCCGACAGGTTGAAGATCAGCCCCAGCATTTT.

The chain recombines TRBV14 with TRBJ1-1, with 7 nucleotides matching TRBD1. The CDR3 is 15 residues long. CDR1 is SGHDN and CDR2 is FVKESK in the germline V gene. Trimming at V came to 1 base and at J to 3 bases, leaving 5 bases not matched to a gene. CDR3 sequence reads: CASSQGQGGHTEAFF. The CDR3 DNA reads TGTGCCAGCAGCCAAGGGCAGGGGGGTCACACTGAAGCTTTCTTT. Filled out from reference TRBV14 and TRBJ1-1, the complete variable domain reads EAGVTQFPSHSVIEKGQTVTLRCDPISGHDNLYWYRRVMGKEIKFLLHFVKESKQDESGMPNNRFLAERTGGTYSTLKVQPAELEDSGVYFCASSQGQGGHTEAFFGQGTRLTVV.

This chain uses TRBV7-2 with TRBJ2-3, with TRBD2 matching over 8 bases. The V gene end was trimmed by 4 bases and the J gene end by 0 bases; junction bases not matched to a gene: 6. CDR1 is SGHTA and CDR2 is FQGNSA in the germline V gene. The CDR3 contains 16 residues. The CDR3 is CASSSRLATSTDTQYF. The CDR3 DNA follows: TGTGCCAGCAGCTCGAGACTAGCGACGAGCACAGATACGCAGTATTTT.

The chain couples TRBV7-3 to TRBJ1-3; D might be TRBD1 (6 bases). The CDR3 is made up of 18 amino acids. The V gene lost 5 bases and the J gene lost 0 bases, with 20 bases spanning the gap. Germline V lookup: CDR1 SGHTA, CDR2 FQGTGA. The CDR3 here is CASSQVSDRSSSGNTIYF. The CDR3 DNA reads TGTGCCAGCAGCCAGGTAAGTGACAGGTCGAGCTCTGGAAACACCATATATTTT.

The V call is TRBV7-3, the J call TRBJ2-1; 9 nucleotides agree with TRBD1. Unmatched junction bases numbered 3, after V lost 5 bases and J lost 4 bases. The CDR3 is 14 amino acids. Germline lookup yields CDR1 SGHTA and CDR2 FQGTGA. The CDR3 region is CASSLGQGYNEQFF. In DNA form, the CDR3 reads TGTGCCAGCAGCCTCGGACAGGGGTACAATGAGCAGTTCTTC.

This clone was detected once. The chain employs TRBV30 and TRBJ1-1; D uncertain. V lost 2 bases, J lost 7 bases, and 11 bases lay in between. CDR1 is GTSNPN, CDR2 SVGIG, per germline (reference sequence). This CDR3 is built from 12 residues. CDR3 in DNA: TGTGCCTGGAGTCCCAGGAGGGATGAAGCTTTCTTT. This codes for CAWSPRRDEAFF.

A remark on this clone: The same CDR3 can be traced to other DNA sequences in this sample. The gene calls are TRBV6-2 or TRBV6-3 and TRBJ1-5, with 7 positions matching TRBD1. The trim removed 2 bases at V and 2 bases at J, leaving 0 bases unmatched. The CDR3 contains 14 residues. The germline gives CDR1 MNHEY, CDR2 SVGEGT. The CDR3 nucleotides read TGTGCCAGCAGTTACACAGGGGGCAATCAGCCCCAGCATTTT. This encodes CASSYTGGNQPQHF.

The V gene is TRBV27, the J gene TRBJ2-1; a weak D match, TRBD1 (5 bases). The CDR3 contains 14 residues. Germline-derived CDR1 and CDR2 are MNHEY and SMNVEV (reference sequence). Trimming removed 10 bases at V and 1 base at J, with 14 bases between. This CDR3 reads CATKGSQSYNEQFF. DNA for the CDR3: TGTGCCACCAAGGGGTCCCAATCCTACAATGAGCAGTTCTTC.

The chain links TRBV10-1 to TRBJ2-5, with D maybe TRBD2 (6 bases). The CDR3 runs 14 residues. The V end was cut by 3 bases, the J end by 1 base, with 9 bases between. CDR1 is WNHNN, CDR2 SYGVQD, per germline (reference sequence). As DNA, the CDR3 is TGCGCCAGCAGTGACTCCGGGAGCCAAGAGACCCAGTACTTC. This codes for CASSDSGSQETQYF.

This chain uses TRBV6-5 with TRBJ1-2; 10 nucleotides line up with TRBD1. Germline CDR1 is MNHEY and CDR2 is SVGAGI. CDR3 length: 15 amino acids. Trimming took 6 bases from V and 0 from J; bases not matched to a gene: 4. In nucleotides, the CDR3 is TGTGCCAGCAGAAAGACAGGGGGCACTAACTATGGCTACACCTTC. Translated: CASRKTGGTNYGYTF.

The genes are TRBV28 and TRBJ1-6; 7 bases are a match to TRBD1. The germline CDR1 and CDR2 sequences are MDHEN and SYDVKM. With V trimmed by 4 bases and J by 7 bases, 10 bases remained unmatched. The CDR3 has 16 residues. This chain's CDR3 is CASSSPEGAGNSPLHF. As DNA, the CDR3 is TGTGCCAGCAGTTCCCCCGAGGGGGCGGGGAATTCACCCCTCCACTTT.

This clone was seen once. V gene TRBV5-4 combines with J gene TRBJ2-2, with D unclear. The CDR3 spans 15 residues. V lost 0 bases and J 0 bases, leaving 6 bases between the germline ends. Germline assignment: CDR1 SGHNT and CDR2 YYREEE (reference sequence). CDR3 protein: CASSLATANTGELFF. Here the CDR3 DNA reads TGTGCCAGCAGCTTGGCTACGGCGAACACCGGGGAGCTGTTTTTT.

The rearrangement links TRBV27 to TRBJ2-5; possible D gene TRBD2, 6 bases. CDR1 MNHEY and CDR2 SMNVEV come from the germline V gene (reference sequence). This CDR3 has 16 residues. The V and J ends lost 3 bases and 0 bases respectively, with 14 bases between them. CDR3 bases: TGTGCCAGCAGTTTCAACTCCCGGGGGAACCAAGAGACCCAGTACTTC. Its translation: CASSFNSRGNQETQYF.

This chain uses TRBV29-1 with TRBJ2-1; TRBD2 aligns across 14 bases. V lost 6 bases to trimming and J lost 7 bases; unmatched junction nucleotides: 5. CDR3 size: 14 residues. Per the germline V gene, CDR1 is SQVTM and CDR2 is ANQGSEA. The CDR3 DNA follows: TGCAGCGTAGAAAGGACTAGCGGGGGGAATGAGCAGTTCTTC. Its translation: CSVERTSGGNEQFF.

The CDR3 sequence: CASSLDGGATQETQYF. The CDR3 coding sequence is TGTGCCAGCAGCTTGGATGGGGGGGCAACTCAAGAGACCCAGTACTTC. The gene calls are TRBV5-4 and TRBJ2-5; TRBD2 might be the D (7 bases). Germline assignment: CDR1 SGHNT and CDR2 YYREEE (reference sequence). CDR3 size: 16 residues. Trimming removed 0 bases from V and 2 bases from J, with 14 bases in between.

The chain links TRBV7-8 to TRBJ1-2, with TRBD1 as a possible D gene (6 bases). The CDR3 loop spans 15 amino acids. With 5 bases removed from V and 5 bases from J, the gap between germline ends came to 18 bases. Germline V gene lookup returns CDR1 SGHVS and CDR2 FQNEAQ. The CDR3 nucleotides are TGTGCCAGCAGCCGCGAGGGGGTGCCTAGATATGGCTACACCTTC. Translating it yields CASSREGVPRYGYTF.